The clone carrying this TCR beta chain was found a few times. Its antigen remains unknown. The germline CDR1 and CDR2 sequences are DFQATT and SNEGSKA (reference sequence). The V end lost 8 bases, the J end lost 3 bases, and 23 bases lay between the germline ends. This CDR3 is 16 amino acids long. After constant-region reverse-primer amplification, full-length variable regions underwent semi-nested PCR with Nested Universal Primer A. TCRdb used MiXCR to reprocess the 5' RACE reads, holding one entry per CDR3 protein. The sample shows approximately 60,000 distinct CDR3 sequences, more than 25% of them seen only once. Whole-study results and caveats: The TCR gene usage of tumor memory CD4+ T cells clustered together with blood and lymph node memory CD4+ cells and with lymph node naive CD4+ cells.

This clonotype was obtained from a female donor with breast cancer. The sample consisted of tumor-infiltrating memory CD4+ T cells sorted from the breast tumor. The subset is: memory CD4+ T cells, CD4+CD45RO+CD25-. The chain is built from TRBV20-1 and TRBJ1-5, with D possibly being TRBD1 (6 bases). As DNA, the CDR3 is TGCAGTCCCCTCCCTACAGGGAGCCTACTCAATCAGCCCCAGCATTTT. This codes for CSPLPTGSLLNQPQHF.